Listed below are T cell receptor beta chains from one sample, sequenced in a study of CD8 T cells in Susac syndrome. From the immunoSEQ multiplex PCR reads, TCRdb called clonotypes with MiXCR, one entry per CDR3 protein. This sample has about 150,000 distinct CDR3 sequences; 95% to 97% occur once, and the top ten carry less than 0.15%. The sample taken for sequencing was CD4+ T cells from PBMCs. Receptor source: a human donor with Susac syndrome. CDR3s leave out the opening cysteine and the closing phenylalanine or tryptophan. The order of the fields is clone size, D gene, V gene, CDR3 protein. The D gene is left open where the match is weak. Clone size is shown for a subset of rows, as once, few, many or a class of expanded clone.

size: once; D: NA; V: TRBV3-1; CDR3: ASSYGGPADTQY
size: once; D: TRBD2; V: TRBV20-1; CDR3: SAILGRVNIQY
size: NA; D: NA; V: TRBV13; CDR3: ASSSGTSAYGYT
size: few; D: NA; V: TRBV29-1; CDR3: SVVGQGETQY
size: NA; D: TRBD2; V: TRBV18; CDR3: ASSPGLAGNEQF
size: NA; D: NA; V: TRBV4-2; CDR3: ASSQDVTDNTEAF
size: NA; D: TRBD1; V: TRBV6-6; CDR3: ASRTRQGASNQPQH
size: few; D: NA; V: TRBV18; CDR3: ASSPPGLGTDTQY
size: NA; D: NA; V: TRBV6-2/TRBV6-3; CDR3: ASSYVRSYGYT
size: NA; D: NA; V: TRBV4-1; CDR3: ASSQAGVLNTEAF
size: NA; D: NA; V: TRBV28; CDR3: ASSWGGGRSTEAF
size: NA; D: NA; V: TRBV21-1; CDR3: ASSSDRYYEQY
size: NA; D: NA; V: TRBV28; CDR3: ASSSGQMNEKLF
size: NA; D: NA; V: TRBV3-1; CDR3: ASSQDREQY
size: NA; D: NA; V: TRBV29-1; CDR3: SVARNNEKLF
size: NA; D: TRBD1; V: TRBV28; CDR3: ASSLLTGSTDTQY
size: NA; D: NA; V: TRBV28; CDR3: ASSSPSVNEKLF
size: NA; D: NA; V: TRBV28; CDR3: ASSPPGPTSYEQY
size: NA; D: NA; V: TRBV30; CDR3: AWTPLSQETQY
size: NA; D: NA; V: TRBV18; CDR3: ASSLSSPAPYGYT
size: NA; D: TRBD1; V: TRBV15; CDR3: ATTQFSGGRSSYEQY
size: once; D: NA; V: TRBV20-1; CDR3: SARIETQY
size: once; D: NA; V: TRBV4-2; CDR3: ASSSGGAYGYT
size: NA; D: TRBD1; V: TRBV28; CDR3: ASGEWTGWDNEQF
size: NA; D: NA; V: TRBV19; CDR3: ASSIYAQVPNTGELF
size: NA; D: NA; V: TRBV20-1; CDR3: SAAPGNQPQH
size: NA; D: NA; V: TRBV5-6; CDR3: ASSWGQNTEAF
size: NA; D: NA; V: TRBV24-1; CDR3: ATSDYGTGPSTDTQY
size: NA; D: NA; V: TRBV18; CDR3: ASSTSQRGADGYT
size: NA; D: NA; V: TRBV7-7; CDR3: ASSANPLNEQF
size: NA; D: NA; V: TRBV5-1; CDR3: ASSLLGGRQETQY
size: NA; D: NA; V: TRBV7-2; CDR3: ASSPQGAGGTGELF
size: NA; D: TRBD2; V: TRBV7-3; CDR3: ASSPSGGTTGELF
size: NA; D: NA; V: TRBV7-7; CDR3: ASSFGGAVQETQY
size: NA; D: TRBD1; V: TRBV7-9; CDR3: ASSSGQGANYGYT
size: NA; D: TRBD1; V: TRBV6-1; CDR3: ASRNIRTGGEVGANVLT
size: NA; D: NA; V: TRBV7-2; CDR3: ASSLDQREKLF
size: NA; D: NA; V: TRBV21-1; CDR3: ASSKVRDDTIY